Shown below are 14 T cell receptor beta chains from a single sample sequenced in a study of T cells in Graves' hyperthyroidism and ophthalmopathy (dated by TCRdb to the late 2010s). The protocol used for the library was multiplex PCR. The sequencer listed for this sample is Illumina HiSeq 2000. The TCR beta CDR3 regions were amplified from the RNA transcripts. The first round of RT-PCR for the TCR CDR3 was performed with the HTBI primer set and the Qiagen OneStep RT-PCR kit. TCRdb took the public reads, trimmed them with fastp at Q25, ran MiXCR for clone calling and kept in-frame beta chains. Entries that share a CDR3 protein sequence are merged under the most common genes and DNA. A total of hundreds of thousands of distinct CDR3 sequences appear in this sample, over 15% of them only once. The ten largest account for 18% of the sample. Sample: blood. The source of these receptors is a woman younger than 30 with Graves' hyperthyroidism.

This clonotype was seen only a few times. The rearrangement uses TRBV27 and TRBJ2-7; 11 bases are shared with TRBD2. Germline V gene lookup returns CDR1 MNHEY and CDR2 SMNVEV (reference sequence). The V segment lost 7 bases and the J segment 7 bases; nucleotides outside the gene matches: 24. This CDR3 contains 19 residues. CDR3 amino acids: CASIKAGRVPGTSGGEQYF. The CDR3 nucleotides are TGTGCCAGCATAAAGGCGGGTCGGGTCCCCGGGACTAGCGGAGGGGAGCAGTACTTC.

This clonotype was counted many times. V usage is TRBV6-6 and J usage is TRBJ2-3, with TRBD2 as a possible D gene (5 bases). The CDR3 runs 14 residues. Germline CDR1 is MNHNY and CDR2 is SVGAGI (reference sequence). The ends were cut back, 2 bases at V and 4 bases at J, with 10 bases in the middle. CDR3 protein: CASSYASSPDTQYF. CDR3 nucleotides: TGTGCCAGCAGTTACGCATCTAGCCCAGATACGCAGTATTTT.

This clonotype has more than one count but fewer than ten. The V gene is TRBV20-1, the J gene TRBJ2-7; D is possibly TRBD1 or TRBD2 (5 bases each). Per germline, CDR1 DFQATT and CDR2 SNEGSKA (reference sequence). The V gene lost 3 bases and the J gene lost 2 bases, with 17 bases spanning the gap. The CDR3 is 15 residues long. For the CDR3, the DNA is TGCAGTGCTAGCCGACCGGGACCACCTACCTACGAGCAGTACTTC. Encoded protein: CSASRPGPPTYEQYF.

This clonotype has at least ten counts. The chain combines TRBV5-1 with TRBJ2-1, with D possibly TRBD1 on 6 matching bases. V dropped 2 bases and J dropped 2 bases, with 11 bases sitting between them. Germline V CDR1 and CDR2: SGHRS, YFSETQ. This CDR3 is 15 amino acids long. CDR3 sequence (DNA): TGCGCCAGCAGCTTTCAGGGGTCCCCCTACAATGAGCAGTTCTTC. Its protein is CASSFQGSPYNEQFF.

The table lists this clonotype with many counts. V usage is TRBV12-3 or TRBV12-4 and J usage is TRBJ1-1; TRBD1 might be the D (6 bases). Trimming pared 6 bases from V and 7 bases from J, leaving 27 bases between. CDR3 length: 17 amino acids. The CDR3 sequence: CASSPGRGADPRHEAFF. CDR3 nucleotides: TGTGCCAGCAGCCCAGGAAGGGGGGCAGATCCCAGACATGAAGCTTTCTTT.

This clonotype has a handful of counts. Germline is not matched at one junction end, which may reflect a read error. The V call is TRBV4-3, the J call TRBJ1-4; D ambiguous. The CDR3 totals 17 residues. The germline V gene has CDR1 LGHNA and CDR2 YSLEER. The CDR3 nucleotides read TGCGCCAGCAGCCTTTCCGGGAGTTATGCAACTAATGAGAAACTGTTTTTT. This translates into CASSLSGSYATNEKLFF.

The table lists this clonotype with many counts. The J gene is TRBJ2-7, the V gene TRBV12-3 or TRBV12-4; 13 bases fit TRBD2. The CDR3 consists of 17 residues. Unmatched junction bases numbered 7, after V lost 0 bases and J lost 5 bases. As DNA, the CDR3 is TGTGCCAGCAGTTTAGCCACTAGCGGGAGGGCCCCAGACGAGCAGTACTTC. Translating it yields CASSLATSGRAPDEQYF.

The genes are TRBV7-3 and TRBJ2-7; 9 bases map to TRBD1. Germline V gene data show CDR1 as SGHTA and CDR2 as FQGTGA. V shed 5 bases, J shed 3 bases, and the junction held 8 bases outside the gene matches. CDR3 length: 15 residues. The CDR3 loop is CASSQGTGSRYEQYF. The DNA for the CDR3 is TGTGCCAGCAGCCAAGGGACAGGGTCTCGCTACGAGCAGTACTTC. The variable domain in full, with the rest retrieved from reference TRBV7-3 and TRBJ2-7, is GAGVSQTPSNKVTEKGKYVELRCDPISGHTALYWYRQSLGQGPEFLIYFQGTGAADDSGLPNDRFFAVRPEGSVSTLKIQRTERGDSAVYLCASSQGTGSRYEQYFGPGTRLTVT.

This clonotype was seen ten or more times. J is TRBJ2-7 and V is TRBV27; 11 nucleotides agree with TRBD1. This CDR3 has 15 amino acids. In germline, CDR1 is MNHEY, CDR2 SMNVEV (reference sequence). Trimming took 0 bases from V and 4 from J; bases not matched to a gene: 2. The CDR3 loop is CASSLSGQGAYEQYF. The CDR3 region has the DNA TGTGCCAGCAGTTTATCAGGACAGGGGGCGTACGAGCAGTACTTC.

The CDR3 here is CASSGLDRGLGETQYF. The CDR3 DNA reads as TGTGCCAGCAGTGGATTGGACAGGGGGCTAGGGGAGACCCAGTACTTC. The rearrangement links TRBV12-3 or TRBV12-4 to TRBJ2-5; 11 positions match TRBD1. This CDR3 region has 16 residues. Unmatched junction bases numbered 10, after V lost 5 bases and J lost 5 bases.

V gene TRBV18 combines with J gene TRBJ1-4; no clear D gene. Germline CDR1 and CDR2: KGHSH and LQKENI. V was trimmed by 3 bases and J by 5 bases, leaving 16 bases between them. This CDR3 is built from 16 residues. The CDR3 reads CASSPEVRAANEKLFF. DNA for the CDR3: TGTGCCAGCTCACCCGAAGTGCGGGCAGCGAATGAAAAACTGTTTTTT.

In its sample, this clonotype was seen many times. This chain uses TRBV7-8 with TRBJ1-1; the D gene is possibly TRBD1 (6 bases). Germline CDR1 and CDR2: SGHVS and FQNEAQ. The CDR3 consists of 15 residues. The V gene lost 1 base and the J gene lost 4 bases, with 13 bases spanning the gap. Here the CDR3 DNA reads TGTGCCAGCAGCTTAGTTGGGGGGCCGAGCACTGAAGCTTTCTTT. It specifies CASSLVGGPSTEAFF.

Regarding this clonotype: The final CDR3 position lacks the conserved phenylalanine or tryptophan, pointing to a likely read error. The chain carries TRBV12-3 or TRBV12-4 and TRBJ2-7; no reliable D call. This CDR3 contains 11 residues. V was clipped by 3 bases and J by 5 bases, with 5 bases between them. CDR3 coding DNA: TGTGCCAGCAGTTTTGGGGACGAGCAGTACCTC. Translated: CASSFGDEQYL.

This clonotype was counted many times. This chain joins TRBV12-3 or TRBV12-4 and TRBJ1-2, with a weak D call TRBD1 (5 bases). This CDR3 region has 16 residues. Trimming pared 4 bases from V and 4 bases from J, leaving 19 bases between. The CDR3 bases are TGTGCCAGCAGTTCCAGGAGGGACCTTTCGGGCTATGGCTACACCTTC. Translating it yields CASSSRRDLSGYGYTF.